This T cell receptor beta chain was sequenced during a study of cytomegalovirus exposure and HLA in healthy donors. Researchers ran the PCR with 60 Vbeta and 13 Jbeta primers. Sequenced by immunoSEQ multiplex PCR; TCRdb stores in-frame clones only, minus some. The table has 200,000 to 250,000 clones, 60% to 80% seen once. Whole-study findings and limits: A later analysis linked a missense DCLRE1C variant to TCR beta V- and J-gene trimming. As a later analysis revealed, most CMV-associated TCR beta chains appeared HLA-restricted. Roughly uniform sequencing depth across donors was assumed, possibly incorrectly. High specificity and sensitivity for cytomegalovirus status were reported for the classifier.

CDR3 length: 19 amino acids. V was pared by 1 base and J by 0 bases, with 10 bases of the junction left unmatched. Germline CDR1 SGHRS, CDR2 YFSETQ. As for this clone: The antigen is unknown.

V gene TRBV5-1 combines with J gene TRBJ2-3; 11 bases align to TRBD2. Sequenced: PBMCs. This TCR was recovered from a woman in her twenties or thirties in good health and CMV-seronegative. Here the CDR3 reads CASSLSGSLAGASTDTQYF. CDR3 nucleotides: TGCGCCAGCAGCTTGAGTGGCTCACTAGCGGGGGCTAGCACAGATACGCAGTATTTT.